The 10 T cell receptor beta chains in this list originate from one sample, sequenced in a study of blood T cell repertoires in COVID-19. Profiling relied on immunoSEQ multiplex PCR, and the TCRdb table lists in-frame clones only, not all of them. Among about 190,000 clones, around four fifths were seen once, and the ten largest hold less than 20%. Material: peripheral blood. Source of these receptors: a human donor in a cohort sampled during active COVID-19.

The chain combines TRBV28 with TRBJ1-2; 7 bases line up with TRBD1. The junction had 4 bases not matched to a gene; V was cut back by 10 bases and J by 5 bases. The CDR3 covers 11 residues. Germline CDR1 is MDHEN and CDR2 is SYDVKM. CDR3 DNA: TGTGCCACGGGACAGCTGTATGGCTACACCTTC. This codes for CATGQLYGYTF.

The CDR3, as DNA: TGCAGCGTTGGAGAGGGCCGGACAGATACGCAGTATTTT. Translated, it gives CSVGEGRTDTQYF. The J gene is TRBJ2-3, the V gene TRBV29-1; D possibly corresponds to TRBD2 (5 bases). V was pared by 4 bases and J by 3 bases, with 11 bases between. Germline lookup yields CDR1 SQVTM and CDR2 ANQGSEA. The CDR3 has 13 residues.

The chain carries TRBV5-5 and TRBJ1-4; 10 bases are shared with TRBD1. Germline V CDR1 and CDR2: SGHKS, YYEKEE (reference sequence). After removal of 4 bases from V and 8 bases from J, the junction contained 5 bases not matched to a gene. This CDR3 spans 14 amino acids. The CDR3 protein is CASSKRQGAEKLFF. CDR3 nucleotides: TGTGCCAGCAGCAAAAGACAGGGGGCCGAAAAACTGTTTTTT.

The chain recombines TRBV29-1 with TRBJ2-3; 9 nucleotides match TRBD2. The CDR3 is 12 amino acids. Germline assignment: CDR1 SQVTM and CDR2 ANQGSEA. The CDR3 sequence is CSGTSSTDTQYF. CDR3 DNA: TGCAGTGGGACTAGCAGTACAGATACGCAGTATTTT.

The CDR3 nucleotides are TGTGCCAGAAGCTTTGGGAGGACTAACACTGAAGCTTTCTTT. Amino acid sequence: CARSFGRTNTEAFF. V usage is TRBV5-3 and J usage is TRBJ1-1; D is uncertain. TRBV5-3 is reported as an ORF; its role is uncertain. The V gene lost 2 bases and the J gene lost 2 bases, with 10 bases spanning the gap. CDR3 length equals 14 residues.

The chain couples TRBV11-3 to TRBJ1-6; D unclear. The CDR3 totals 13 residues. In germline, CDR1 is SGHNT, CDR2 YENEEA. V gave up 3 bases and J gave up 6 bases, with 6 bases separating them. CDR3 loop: CASSFYSNSPLHF. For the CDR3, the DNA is TGTGCCAGCAGCTTTTACAGTAATTCACCCCTCCACTTT.

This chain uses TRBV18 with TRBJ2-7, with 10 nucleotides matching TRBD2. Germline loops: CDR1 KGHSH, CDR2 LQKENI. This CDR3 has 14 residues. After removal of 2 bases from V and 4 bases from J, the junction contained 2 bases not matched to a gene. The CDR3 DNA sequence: TGTGCCAGCTCACCAACTAGCGGGACTTACGAGCAGTACTTC. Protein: CASSPTSGTYEQYF.

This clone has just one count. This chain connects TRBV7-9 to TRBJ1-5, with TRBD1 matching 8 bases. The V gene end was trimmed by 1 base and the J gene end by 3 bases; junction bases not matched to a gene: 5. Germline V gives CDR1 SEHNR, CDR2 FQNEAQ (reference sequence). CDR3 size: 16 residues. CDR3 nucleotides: TGTGCCAGCAGCTTAGATCCAGGGGGCTACAATCAGCCCCAGCATTTT. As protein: CASSLDPGGYNQPQHF.

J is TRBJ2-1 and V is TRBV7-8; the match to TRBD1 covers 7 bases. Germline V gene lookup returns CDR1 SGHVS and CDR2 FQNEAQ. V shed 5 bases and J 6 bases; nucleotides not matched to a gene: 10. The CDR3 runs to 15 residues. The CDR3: CASSITGVSSNEQFF. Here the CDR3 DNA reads TGTGCCAGCAGCATCACAGGGGTCAGTAGCAATGAGCAGTTCTTC.

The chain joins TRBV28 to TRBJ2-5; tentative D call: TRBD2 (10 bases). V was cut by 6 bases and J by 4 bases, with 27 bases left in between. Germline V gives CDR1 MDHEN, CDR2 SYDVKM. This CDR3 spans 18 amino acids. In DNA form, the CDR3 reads TGTGCCAGCAGGGGGACAGGGTCGAAGCGGGAGGGCTTAGAGACCCAGTACTTC. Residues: CASRGTGSKREGLETQYF.